The entry below gives a single T cell receptor beta chain sequence along with its context. The antigen is undetermined. Possible read error: a much larger clone is one base away. A J-beta primer mix and a sample-barcoded 5' primer were used in a second PCR of about 7 to 12 cycles. Samples each returned at least 3 million CDR3-containing paired-end reads. TCRdb reprocessed the 5' RACE reads with MiXCR, giving one entry per CDR3 protein. The table has hundreds of thousands of distinct CDR3 sequences, roughly 31% seen once. Germline lookup yields CDR1 SGHDN and CDR2 FVKESK. V trimming: 5 bases; J trimming: 8 bases; junction bases outside the gene matches: 5. This CDR3 spans 14 amino acids. This specimen belongs to a study of blood T cells in healthy people across ages. The study's findings and limits: TCR beta diversity, measured per million T cells, fell in a roughly linear way with age. CMV status of donors was unknown, possibly confounding expanded clonotype changes. It was found that TCR beta diversity correlated strongly with the percentage of naive T cells.

The rearrangement links TRBV14 to TRBJ2-6, with TRBD1 matching over 8 bases. The sequence derives from an elderly woman in good health. Source material: blood. The CDR3 DNA follows: TGTGCCAGCAGCGGGGCAGGGGGCCCCAACGTCCTGACTTTC. This gives the protein CASSGAGGPNVLTF.